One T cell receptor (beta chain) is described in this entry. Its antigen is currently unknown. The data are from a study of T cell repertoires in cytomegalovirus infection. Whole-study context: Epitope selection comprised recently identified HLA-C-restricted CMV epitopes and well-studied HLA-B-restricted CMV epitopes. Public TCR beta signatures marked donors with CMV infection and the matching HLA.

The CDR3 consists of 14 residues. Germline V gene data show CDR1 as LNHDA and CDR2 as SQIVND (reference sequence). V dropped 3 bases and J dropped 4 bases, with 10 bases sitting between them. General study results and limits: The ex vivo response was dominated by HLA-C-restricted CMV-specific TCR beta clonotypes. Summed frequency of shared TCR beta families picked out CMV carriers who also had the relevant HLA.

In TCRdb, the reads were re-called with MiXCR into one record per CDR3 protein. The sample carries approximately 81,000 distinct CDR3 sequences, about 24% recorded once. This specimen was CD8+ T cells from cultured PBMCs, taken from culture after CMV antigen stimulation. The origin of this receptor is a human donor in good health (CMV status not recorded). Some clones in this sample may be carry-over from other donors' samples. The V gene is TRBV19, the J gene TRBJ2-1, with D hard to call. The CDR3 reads CASSISGSYNEQFF. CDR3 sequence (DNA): TGTGCCAGTAGTATTTCGGGCAGTTACAATGAGCAGTTCTTC.